This T cell receptor (beta chain) was identified in a study of blood T cell repertoires in COVID-19 (dated by TCRdb to 2018 to 2020). Concerning the study at large: Collaborator samples came from the United States, Italy and Spain and covered acute and convalescent phases of COVID-19. The material from the prospective study consisted of cDNA or gDNA derived from T cells, B-cell-depleted T cells, or PBMCs. Samples were obtained from the ongoing ImmuneRACE study (first 160 participants) and from about 1,300 subjects provided by 6 global collaborators. The repertoires were made available in a free public database intended to serve as a resource for research on the immune response to SARS-CoV-2. The dataset comprised deeply sampled blood TCRbeta repertoires from subjects exposed to, actively infected with, or recovered from COVID-19. Where available, HLA class I and class II types were taken from metadata supplied by the sample provider and were not determined by assay-based typing. Sample metadata almost always included a de-identified subject ID, COVID-19 status, age in years and sex.

Remarks on this clone: This receptor's antigen is unknown. The sample holds no much larger clone one base away, and base qualities are not on file.

The immunoSEQ Assay, a bias-controlled multiplex PCR, was used to amplify TCRbeta CDR3 regions from genomic DNA. Regarding the original processing steps: The number of nucleated cells in each sample was estimated from the amplification of reference gene primers within the assay. To quantify the absolute abundance of each unique TCRbeta CDR3 rearrangement, sequence reads were collapsed and filtered. For each sample, productive Simpson clonality was calculated as the square root of Simpson's diversity index across productive rearrangements. This immuneACCESS table, as held by TCRdb, lists in-frame sequences with V and J called but not all clones. Of the missing ones, under half trace to an unresolved V gene in checked studies; the others have no known cause. That table gives V, J and clone size, and the DNA gave D and trimming. The sample table records around 170,000 clones; about 80% of these occur just once. Approximately 14% of the sample goes to the ten largest clones.

The collaborating institutions used their own protocols to collect whole blood in K2EDTA tubes. For TCRbeta analysis, collaborators shipped samples as frozen whole blood, isolated PBMCs, or DNA extracted from either of those sample types. Via the germline V gene (reference sequence), CDR1 is SEHNR and CDR2 FQNEAQ. The CDR3, cysteine through phenylalanine, is 13 amino acids long. The CDR3 DNA has 39 bases and is translated from base 1. Cut back by 1 base and 12 bases, the V and J ends lie 15 bases apart. Broad study findings and their caveats: The quantity of clinical and demographic metadata differed by source and by participant and was supplied without curation.

Input material: peripheral blood. The chain is encoded by TRBV7-9 joined to TRBJ1-2, with no confidently assigned D gene. The sequence derives from a man aged 25 to 40 with active or convalescent COVID-19. The sequenced DNA: TGTGCCAGCAGCTTAGGAGGCTCCGCCGGCGACACCTTC. It translates as CASSLGGSAGDTF.